The clone carrying this TCR beta chain was detected a few times. Its target is unknown. V lost 5 bases and J 0 bases, leaving 9 bases between the germline ends. Germline CDR1 is SGHTA and CDR2 is FQGNSA. CDR3 length: 14 amino acids. The sample originates from a study of beta chain features in type 1 diabetes. Findings and limits, study-wide: Patients and controls would be equally affected if PCR favored shorter templates. In comparison with healthy donors, patients had naive, central memory and Treg TCRB repertoires that appeared more similar. Any HLA type influence on TCRB rearrangement was left unresolved here.

All of the isolated RNA was reverse transcribed, so expressed TCRB transcripts were sequenced. Profiled with immunoSEQ multiplex PCR; TCRdb holds only in-frame clones, not every one. Seen here are approximately 90,000 clones, roughly 31% observed once, and the top ten hold approximately 0.46%. The sample comprised stem cell memory CD4+ T cells from blood. This receptor was obtained from a woman aged 18-29 years in good health. The V call is TRBV7-2, the J call TRBJ2-3, with TRBD1 as a possible D gene (5 bases). The CDR3 DNA reads as TGTGCCAGCAGCCGCAGGGCTAGCACAGATACGCAGTATTTT. This sequence encodes CASSRRASTDTQYF.